The source of this T cell receptor (beta chain) is a study of beta chain features in type 1 diabetes. Sorted populations were all over 98% pure. In germline, CDR1 is SQVTM, CDR2 ANQGSEA. V was pared by 2 bases and J by 10 bases, with 15 bases between. The CDR3 contains 13 residues. The whole isolated RNA underwent reverse transcription, so sequencing captured expressed TCRB transcripts. Method: immunoSEQ multiplex PCR; TCRdb's copy keeps in-frame clones and lacks some. The table includes roughly 130,000 clones, about a tenth detected once. The specimen was central memory CD4+ T cells from blood. This TCR was sampled from a man between 18 and 35 years old in good health. This rearrangement joins TRBV29-1 to TRBJ1-5; weak D call: TRBD1 (5 bases). DNA of the CDR3: TGCAGCGTTGAAATAGCGGCAGGGTATCCCCAGCATTTT. Amino acids: CSVEIAAGYPQHF.